Given below is one T cell receptor (beta chain) in context. The antigen is unknown. This specimen comes from a study of shared clonotypes between healthy human individuals. Study-wide results and limits: The authors sampled blood alone, and tissue repertoires likely differ. Shared clonotypes: approximately 5.3% naive CD4, under 4% naive CD8, about 2.4% memory CD4, approximately 0.37% memory CD8.

Data came from immunoSEQ multiplex PCR; TCRdb stores just in-frame clones and leaves some out. The table lists 180,000 or so clones, roughly 91% of them singletons, with more than 0.06% in the top ten. Germline V CDR1 and CDR2: SGHRS, YFSETQ. After removal of 5 bases from V and 3 bases from J, the junction contained 4 bases not matched to a gene. The CDR3 loop spans 14 amino acids. The origin of this receptor is a woman in her 30s in good health. The sample taken for sequencing was naive CD4+ T cells sorted from blood. The subset here: CD45RA+ positively selected. The V and J genes are TRBV5-1 and TRBJ2-5, with 10 bases lining up with TRBD2. This CDR3 is CASRLGLAEETQYF. The CDR3 bases are TGCGCCAGCAGACTCGGACTAGCGGAAGAGACCCAGTACTTC.